These 13 T cell receptor beta chains were sequenced from one sample in a study of shared clonotypes between healthy human individuals. Using immunoSEQ multiplex PCR, the repertoire was profiled, and TCRdb retains in-frame clones only, with some absent. The sample holds roughly 2.4 million clones, approximately 95% seen once. Specimen: naive CD4+ T cells sorted from blood. Subset of the sample: CD45RA+ positively selected. The receptors originated from a man between 18 and 29 years old in good health.

V gene TRBV11-1 combines with J gene TRBJ2-1, with 8 bases lining up with TRBD1. The CDR3 is 15 amino acids. Trimming at V came to 6 bases and at J to 2 bases, leaving 6 bases not matched to a gene. Germline assignment: CDR1 SGHAT and CDR2 FQDESV (reference sequence). The CDR3 sequence: CASRADRVAYNEQFF. In nucleotides, the CDR3 is TGTGCCAGCAGGGCGGACAGGGTGGCCTACAATGAGCAGTTCTTC.

The chain links TRBV12-5 to TRBJ2-2; the D is unclear. Between the trimmed V and J ends, which lost 10 bases and 3 bases, there was a span of 6 bases. The germline V gene encodes CDR1 LGHNT and CDR2 FRNRAP. CDR3 size: 11 residues. CDR3 nucleotides: TGTGCTATCAAAGACACCGGGGAGCTGTTTTTT. Residues: CAIKDTGELFF.

The CDR3 region is CASSPTGIYNEQFF. The CDR3 DNA follows: TGTGCCAGCTCACCTACAGGGATATACAATGAGCAGTTCTTC. The chain combines TRBV18 with TRBJ2-1; a possible D gene is TRBD1 (6 bases). The CDR3 sequence is 14 residues long. Germline V gene data show CDR1 as KGHSH and CDR2 as LQKENI. V was trimmed by 3 bases and J by 4 bases, leaving 10 bases between them.

The rearrangement uses TRBV5-6 and TRBJ1-6; the D gene is possibly TRBD1 (6 bases). This CDR3 is 16 amino acids long. Germline CDR1 reads SGHDT; CDR2 reads YYEEEE. Trimming removed 4 bases at V and 7 bases at J, with 18 bases between. CDR3 residues: CASSPLSGTTNSPLHF. The DNA of the CDR3 is TGTGCCAGCAGCCCTCTCTCCGGGACAACAAATTCACCCCTCCACTTT.

The CDR3 sequence: CASSYGRVDNSPLHF. CDR3 bases: TGTGCCAGCAGTTACGGCAGGGTCGATAATTCACCCCTCCACTTT. The V gene is TRBV6-6, the J gene TRBJ1-6; D is perhaps TRBD1 (5 bases). The CDR3 has 15 residues. Germline values: CDR1 MNHNY, CDR2 SVGAGI (reference sequence). V lost 2 bases and J 5 bases, leaving 10 bases between the germline ends.

The chain combines TRBV6-6 with TRBJ2-7, with 7 bases aligning to TRBD2. This CDR3 has 12 residues. With V trimmed by 7 bases and J by 7 bases, 7 bases remained unmatched. Germline lookup yields CDR1 MNHNY and CDR2 SVGAGI (reference sequence). CDR3 DNA: TGTGCCAGCAACGGGGGGACGCGGGAGCAGTACTTC. Amino acids: CASNGGTREQYF.

This chain links TRBV9 with TRBJ1-6; 10 bases are a match to TRBD1. The CDR3 is 16 amino acids. The V gene end was trimmed by 4 bases and the J gene end by 8 bases; junction bases not matched to a gene: 9. Looked up from germline, CDR1 is SGDLS and CDR2 is YYNGEE. The CDR3: CASSISPGTGDSPLHF. As DNA, the CDR3 is TGTGCCAGCAGCATCTCACCCGGGACAGGGGATTCACCCCTCCACTTT.

This rearrangement joins TRBV6-1 to TRBJ1-2, with TRBD1 identical over 12 bases. The CDR3 covers 13 residues. Germline trimming cut 7 bases from V and 12 bases from J; bases unmatched to any gene: 9. Per germline, CDR1 MNHNS and CDR2 SASEGT. The CDR3 protein is CASTRDRGLGDTF. In DNA form, the CDR3 reads TGTGCCAGCACCAGGGACAGGGGGCTGGGGGACACCTTC.

The rearrangement links TRBV18 to TRBJ1-6; TRBD1 is a possible D gene (6 bases). V lost 5 bases and J lost 10, with 15 bases in between. Germline values: CDR1 KGHSH, CDR2 LQKENI. The CDR3 totals 14 residues. This chain's CDR3 is CASSRGTRHSPLHF. The CDR3 DNA is TGTGCCAGCTCAAGGGGGACTCGACACTCACCCCTCCACTTT.

CDR3 sequence (DNA): TGTGCCAGCAGCCAAGATCAAGTTGGCCCTAGCAATCAGCCCCAGCATTTT. Amino acid sequence: CASSQDQVGPSNQPQHF. The chain links TRBV14 to TRBJ1-5; D is uncertain. The CDR3 covers 17 residues. The V gene's germline CDR1 is SGHDN and CDR2 FVKESK. V dropped 0 bases and J dropped 0 bases, with 12 bases sitting between them.

A remark on this clone: Other DNA sequences in the sample encode the same CDR3. The CDR3 sequence: CASSGVNTEAFF. The DNA for the CDR3 is TGTGCCAGCAGCGGAGTGAACACTGAAGCTTTCTTT. V is TRBV9 and J is TRBJ1-1, with D unclear. The length of the CDR3 is 12 residues. V lost 3 bases, J lost 0 bases, and 3 bases lay in between. Germline loops: CDR1 SGDLS, CDR2 YYNGEE. Drawing the rest from reference TRBV9 and TRBJ1-1, the complete variable domain is DSGVTQTPKHLITATGQRVTLRCSPRSGDLSVYWYQQSLDQGLQFLIQYYNGEERAKGNILERFSAQQFPDLHSELNLSSLELGDSALYFCASSGVNTEAFFGQGTRLTVV.

This chain links TRBV2 with TRBJ2-7; 9 positions match TRBD2. Germline CDR1 is SNHLY and CDR2 is FYNNEI. The J segment lost 6 bases and the V segment lost 8 bases, leaving 14 bases of the junction unmatched. This CDR3 region has 15 residues. CDR3 residues: CASSVAGGGEGEQYF. CDR3 DNA sequence: TGTGCCAGCTCCGTGGCGGGAGGGGGCGAGGGCGAGCAGTACTTC.

This chain connects TRBV5-1 to TRBJ2-7; D not certain. This CDR3 has 15 amino acids. The V end was cut by 1 base, the J end by 6 bases, with 17 bases between. Germline lookup yields CDR1 SGHRS and CDR2 YFSETQ. The CDR3: CASSLRAQSFSEQYF. CDR3 coding DNA: TGCGCCAGCAGCTTGCGGGCCCAATCTTTTTCCGAGCAGTACTTC.